The subject of this entry is one T cell receptor (beta chain). Antigen: not known. These data are taken from a study of cytomegalovirus exposure and HLA in healthy donors. The PCR contained 60 Vbeta and 13 Jbeta primers. Generated by immunoSEQ multiplex PCR, the TCRdb table keeps only in-frame clones and is missing some. This table has about 150,000 clones, approximately 80% appearing once. The germline V gene encodes CDR1 SGHVS and CDR2 FQNEAQ. The CDR3 is 15 residues long. The V segment lost 5 bases and the J segment 5 bases; nucleotides outside the gene matches: 11. Study-wide findings and caveats: Per a later analysis, about 17,000 TCR beta sequences showed association with HLA alleles at 0.05 false discovery rate. Some TCR beta chains (more than 150 of them) were listed as cytomegalovirus-associated.

The clonotype comes from a woman between 35 and 50 years old in good health and CMV-seronegative. The V call is TRBV7-8, the J call TRBJ2-5, with 7 bases aligning to TRBD2. Sequenced sample: PBMCs. CDR3 residues: CASSTPAGFRETQYF. The CDR3 DNA reads TGTGCCAGCAGCACTCCAGCGGGATTTAGGGAGACCCAGTACTTC.